This TCR beta chain originates from a study of T cell repertoires in cytomegalovirus infection. Study details: Matching HLA type and CMV infection were both indicated by public TCR beta signatures.

As concerns this clonotype: Its antigen is unidentified.

Regarding the study as a whole: CMV-specific TCR beta clonotypes restricted by HLA-C dominated the ex vivo response. Cumulative public TCR beta family frequency identified CMV carriers with the relevant HLA.

Germline V gives CDR1 MNHEY, CDR2 SMNVEV (reference sequence). The ends were cut back, 3 bases at V and 4 bases at J, with 13 bases in the middle. The CDR3 contains 15 residues. MiXCR, run by TCRdb on the reads, gives a single entry per CDR3 protein. Found here are around 550,000 distinct CDR3 sequences, about 26% of them singletons; the top ten hold about 12%. The sample was PBMCs. The genes are TRBV27 and TRBJ2-1, with D possibly matching TRBD2 (6 bases). The sequence derives from a human donor in good health (CMV status not recorded). Some clones in this sample may be carry-over from other donors' samples. CDR3: CASSFPGLGYNEQFF. Written as DNA, the CDR3 is TGTGCCAGCAGTTTTCCGGGACTTGGATACAATGAGCAGTTCTTC.